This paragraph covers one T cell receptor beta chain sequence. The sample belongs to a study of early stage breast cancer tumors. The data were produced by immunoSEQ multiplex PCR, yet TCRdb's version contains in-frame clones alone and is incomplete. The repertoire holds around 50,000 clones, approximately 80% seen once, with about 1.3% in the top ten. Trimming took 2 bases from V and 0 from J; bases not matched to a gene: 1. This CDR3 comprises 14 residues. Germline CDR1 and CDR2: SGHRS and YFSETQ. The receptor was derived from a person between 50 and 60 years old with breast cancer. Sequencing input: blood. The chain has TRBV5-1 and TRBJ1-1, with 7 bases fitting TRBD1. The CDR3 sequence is CASSFDRVNTEAFF. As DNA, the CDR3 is TGCGCCAGCAGCTTCGACAGGGTGAACACTGAAGCTTTCTTT.